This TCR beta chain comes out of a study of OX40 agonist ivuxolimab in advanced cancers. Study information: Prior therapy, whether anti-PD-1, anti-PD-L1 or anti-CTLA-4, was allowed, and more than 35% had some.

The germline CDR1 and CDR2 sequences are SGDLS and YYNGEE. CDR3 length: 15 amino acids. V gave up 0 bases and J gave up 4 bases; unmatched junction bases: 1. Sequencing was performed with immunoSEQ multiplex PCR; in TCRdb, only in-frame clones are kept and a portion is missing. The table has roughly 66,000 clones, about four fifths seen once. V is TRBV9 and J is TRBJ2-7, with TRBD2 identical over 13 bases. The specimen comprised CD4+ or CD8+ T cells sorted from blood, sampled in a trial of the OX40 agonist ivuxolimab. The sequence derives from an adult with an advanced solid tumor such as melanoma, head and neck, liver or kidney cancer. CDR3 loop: CASSVGTSGRYEQYF. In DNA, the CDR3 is TGTGCCAGCAGCGTAGGGACTAGCGGGAGATACGAGCAGTACTTC.